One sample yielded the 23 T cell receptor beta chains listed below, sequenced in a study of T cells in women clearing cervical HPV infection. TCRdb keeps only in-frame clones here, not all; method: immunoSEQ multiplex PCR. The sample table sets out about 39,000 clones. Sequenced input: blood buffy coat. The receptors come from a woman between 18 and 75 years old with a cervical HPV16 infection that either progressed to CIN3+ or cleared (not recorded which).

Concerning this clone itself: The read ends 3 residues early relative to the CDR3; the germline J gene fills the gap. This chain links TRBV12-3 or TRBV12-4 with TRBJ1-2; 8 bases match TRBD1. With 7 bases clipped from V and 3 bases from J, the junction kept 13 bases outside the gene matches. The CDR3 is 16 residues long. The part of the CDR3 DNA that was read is TGTGCCAGCACCTTAGGGGCAGGGGGCAGTTACTATGGC. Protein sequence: CASTLGAGGSYYG. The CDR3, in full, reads CASTLGAGGSYYGYTF.

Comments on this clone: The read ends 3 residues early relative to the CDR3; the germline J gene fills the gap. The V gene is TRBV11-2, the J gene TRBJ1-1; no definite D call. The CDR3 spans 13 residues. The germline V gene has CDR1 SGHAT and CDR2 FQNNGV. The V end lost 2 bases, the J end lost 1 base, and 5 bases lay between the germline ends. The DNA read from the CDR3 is TGTGCCAGCAGCTTATCTAGGAACACTGAA. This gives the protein CASSLSRNTE. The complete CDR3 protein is CASSLSRNTEAFF.

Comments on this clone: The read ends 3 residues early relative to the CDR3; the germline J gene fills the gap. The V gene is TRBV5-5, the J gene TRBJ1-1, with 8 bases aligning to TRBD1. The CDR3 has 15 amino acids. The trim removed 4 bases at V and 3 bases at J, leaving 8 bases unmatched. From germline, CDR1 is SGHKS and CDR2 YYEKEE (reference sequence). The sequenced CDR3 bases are TGTGCCAGCAGCCCTCCGACAGGGGTTTACACTGAA. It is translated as CASSPPTGVYTE. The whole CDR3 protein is CASSPPTGVYTEAFF.

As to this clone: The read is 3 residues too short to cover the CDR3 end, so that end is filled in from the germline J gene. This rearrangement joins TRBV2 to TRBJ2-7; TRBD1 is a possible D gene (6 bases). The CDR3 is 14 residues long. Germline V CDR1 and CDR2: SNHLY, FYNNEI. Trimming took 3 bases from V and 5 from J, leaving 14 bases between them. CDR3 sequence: CASSDDRLRDEQYF. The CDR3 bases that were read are TGTGCCAGCAGTGACGACAGGTTGCGCGACGAG. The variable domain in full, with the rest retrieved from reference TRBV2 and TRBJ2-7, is EPEVTQTPSHQVTQMGQEVILRCVPISNHLYFYWYRQILGQKVEFLVSFYNNEISEKSEIFDDQFSVERPDGSNFTLKIRSTKLEDSAMYFCASSDDRLRDEQYFGPGTRLTVT.

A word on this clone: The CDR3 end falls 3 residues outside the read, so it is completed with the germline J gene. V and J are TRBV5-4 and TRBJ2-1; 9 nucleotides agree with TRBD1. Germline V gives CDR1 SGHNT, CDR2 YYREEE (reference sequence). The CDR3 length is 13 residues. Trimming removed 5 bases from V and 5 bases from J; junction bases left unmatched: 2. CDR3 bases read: TGTGCCAGCAGTGGGACAGGGAACAATGAG. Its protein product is CASSGTGNNE. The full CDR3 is CASSGTGNNEQFF.

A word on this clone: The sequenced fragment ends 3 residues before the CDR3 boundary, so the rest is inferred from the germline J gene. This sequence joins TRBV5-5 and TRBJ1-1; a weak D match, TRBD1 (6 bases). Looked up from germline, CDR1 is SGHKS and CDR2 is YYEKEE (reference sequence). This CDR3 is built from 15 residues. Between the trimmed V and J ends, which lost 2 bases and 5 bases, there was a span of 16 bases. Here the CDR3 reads CASSFSGVSRTEAFF. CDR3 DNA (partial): TGTGCCAGCAGCTTCTCAGGGGTTAGCAGAACTGAA.

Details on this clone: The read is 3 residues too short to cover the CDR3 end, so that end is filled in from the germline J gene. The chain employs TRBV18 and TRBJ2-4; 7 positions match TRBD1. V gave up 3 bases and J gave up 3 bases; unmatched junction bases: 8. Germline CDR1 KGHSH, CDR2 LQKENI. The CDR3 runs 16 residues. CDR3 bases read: TGTGCCAGCTCACCCCCGGGACAGTCAGACAAAAACATT. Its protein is CASSPPGQSDKNI. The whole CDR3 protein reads CASSPPGQSDKNIQYF.

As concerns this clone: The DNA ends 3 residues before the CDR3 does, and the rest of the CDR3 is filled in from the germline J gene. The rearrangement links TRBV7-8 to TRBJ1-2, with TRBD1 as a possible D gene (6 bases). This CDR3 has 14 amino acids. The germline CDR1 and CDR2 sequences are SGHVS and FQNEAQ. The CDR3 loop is CASIPLQGRYGYTF. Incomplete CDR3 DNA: TGTGCCAGCATCCCCTTGCAGGGGCGTTACGGC. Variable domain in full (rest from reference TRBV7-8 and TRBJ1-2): GAGVSQSPRYKVAKRGQDVALRCDPISGHVSLFWYQQALGQGPEFLTYFQNEAQLDKSGLPSDRFFAERPEGSVSTLKIQRTQQEDSAVYLCASIPLQGRYGYTFGSGTRLTVV.

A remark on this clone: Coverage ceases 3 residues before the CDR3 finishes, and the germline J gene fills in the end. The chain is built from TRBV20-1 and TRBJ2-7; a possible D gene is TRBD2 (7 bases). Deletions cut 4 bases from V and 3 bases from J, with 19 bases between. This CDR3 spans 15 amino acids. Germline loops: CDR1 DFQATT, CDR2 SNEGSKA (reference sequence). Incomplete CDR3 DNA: TGCAGTGCTATCCCCGAAGGGGGGGCCCACTACGAG. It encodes CSAIPEGGAHYE. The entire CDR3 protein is CSAIPEGGAHYEQYF.

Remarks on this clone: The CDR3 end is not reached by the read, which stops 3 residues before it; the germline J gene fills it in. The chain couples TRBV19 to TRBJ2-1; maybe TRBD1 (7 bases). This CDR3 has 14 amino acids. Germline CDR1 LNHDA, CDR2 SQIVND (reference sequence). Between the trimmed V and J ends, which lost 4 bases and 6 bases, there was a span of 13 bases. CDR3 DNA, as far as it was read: TGTGCCAGTAGTACGTCCCAGGGGGGCAATGAG. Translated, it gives CASSTSQGGNE. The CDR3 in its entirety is CASSTSQGGNEQFF.

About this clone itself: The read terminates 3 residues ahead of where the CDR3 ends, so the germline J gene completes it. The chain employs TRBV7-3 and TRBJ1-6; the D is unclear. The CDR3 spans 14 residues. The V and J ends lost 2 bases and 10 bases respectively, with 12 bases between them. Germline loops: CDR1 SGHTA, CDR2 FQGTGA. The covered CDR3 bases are TGTGCCAGCAGCTTAGACTCCGAGGCGTCACCC. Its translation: CASSLDSEASP. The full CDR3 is CASSLDSEASPLHF.

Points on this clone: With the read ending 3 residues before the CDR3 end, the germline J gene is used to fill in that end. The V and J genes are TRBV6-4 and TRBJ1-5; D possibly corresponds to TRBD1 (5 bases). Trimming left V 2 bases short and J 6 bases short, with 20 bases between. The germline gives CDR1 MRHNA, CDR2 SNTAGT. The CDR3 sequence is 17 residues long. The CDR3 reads CASSDRGRIPLGQPQHF. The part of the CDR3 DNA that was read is TGTGCCAGCAGTGACAGGGGAAGGATCCCTTTGGGTCAGCCC.

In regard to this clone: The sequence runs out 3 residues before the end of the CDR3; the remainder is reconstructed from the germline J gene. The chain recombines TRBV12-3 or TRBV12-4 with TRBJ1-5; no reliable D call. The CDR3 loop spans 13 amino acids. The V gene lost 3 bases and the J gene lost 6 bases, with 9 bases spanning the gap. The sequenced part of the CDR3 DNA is TGTGCCAGCAGTTTGGAGCGGCTTCAGCCC. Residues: CASSLERLQP. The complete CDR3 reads CASSLERLQPQHF.

CDR3 DNA (partial): TGCAGTGCTGCACCACCGGGACAGGGGGCTGGGACTGAA. Translating it yields CSAAPPGQGAGTE. The whole CDR3 protein reads CSAAPPGQGAGTEAFF. The chain carries TRBV20-1 and TRBJ1-1; 12 bases are a match to TRBD1. The read halts 3 residues ahead of the CDR3 end, with the missing end drawn from the germline J gene. The germline gives CDR1 DFQATT, CDR2 SNEGSKA (reference sequence). The CDR3 covers 16 residues. Unmatched junction bases numbered 12, after V lost 5 bases and J lost 5 bases.

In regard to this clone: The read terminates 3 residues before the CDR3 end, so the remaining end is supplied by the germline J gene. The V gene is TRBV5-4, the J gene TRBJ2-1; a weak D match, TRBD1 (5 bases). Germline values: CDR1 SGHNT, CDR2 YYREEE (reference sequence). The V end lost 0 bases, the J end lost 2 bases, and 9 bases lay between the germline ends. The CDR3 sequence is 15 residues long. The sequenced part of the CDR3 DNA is TGTGCCAGCAGCTTGGGTGGACAAGCCTACAATGAG. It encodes CASSLGGQAYNE. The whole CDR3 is CASSLGGQAYNEQFF.

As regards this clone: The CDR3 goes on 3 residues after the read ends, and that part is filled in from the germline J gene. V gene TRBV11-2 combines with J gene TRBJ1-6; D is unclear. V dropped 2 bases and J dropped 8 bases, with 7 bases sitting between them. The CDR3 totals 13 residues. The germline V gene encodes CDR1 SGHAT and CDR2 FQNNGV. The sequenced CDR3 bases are TGTGCCAGCAGCTTATTAACGGATTCACCC. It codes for CASSLLTDSP. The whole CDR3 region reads CASSLLTDSPLHF.

CDR3 residues: CASSESRQYGTEAFF. Partial CDR3 DNA: TGTGCCAGCAGTGAAAGTCGACAATACGGCACTGAA. The chain uses TRBV6-1 and TRBJ1-1; D gene unclear. The read stops 3 residues short of the end of the CDR3; the missing end is completed from the germline J gene. Looked up from germline, CDR1 is MNHNS and CDR2 is SASEGT. This CDR3 region has 15 residues. V was pared by 2 bases and J by 4 bases, with 14 bases between.

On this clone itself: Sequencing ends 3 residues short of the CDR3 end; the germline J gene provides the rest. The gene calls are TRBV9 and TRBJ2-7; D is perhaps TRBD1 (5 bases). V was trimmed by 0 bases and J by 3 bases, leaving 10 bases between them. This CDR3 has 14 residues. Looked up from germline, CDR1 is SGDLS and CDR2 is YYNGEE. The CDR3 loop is CASSVGPGIYEQYF. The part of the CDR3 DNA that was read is TGTGCCAGCAGCGTAGGTCCAGGGATCTACGAG.

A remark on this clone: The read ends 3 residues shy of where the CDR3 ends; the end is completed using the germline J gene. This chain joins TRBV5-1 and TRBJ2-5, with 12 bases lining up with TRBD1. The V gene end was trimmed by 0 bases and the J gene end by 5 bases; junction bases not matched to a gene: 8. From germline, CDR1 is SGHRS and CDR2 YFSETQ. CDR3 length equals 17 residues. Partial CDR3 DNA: TGCGCCAGCAGCTTGGAGTCGGGACAGGGGGCAGGGGAGACC. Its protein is CASSLESGQGAGET. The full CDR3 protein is CASSLESGQGAGETQYF.

The part of the CDR3 DNA that was read is TGTGCCAGCAGCTTATCGGGACACTCTAACTATGGC. Its protein is CASSLSGHSNYG. The full CDR3 is CASSLSGHSNYGYTF. The chain links TRBV5-5 to TRBJ1-2; a possible D gene is TRBD1 (6 bases). The sequence runs out 3 residues before the end of the CDR3; the remainder is reconstructed from the germline J gene. CDR3 length: 15 amino acids. Per germline, CDR1 SGHKS and CDR2 YYEKEE (reference sequence). The ends were cut back, 2 bases at V and 0 bases at J, with 11 bases in the middle.

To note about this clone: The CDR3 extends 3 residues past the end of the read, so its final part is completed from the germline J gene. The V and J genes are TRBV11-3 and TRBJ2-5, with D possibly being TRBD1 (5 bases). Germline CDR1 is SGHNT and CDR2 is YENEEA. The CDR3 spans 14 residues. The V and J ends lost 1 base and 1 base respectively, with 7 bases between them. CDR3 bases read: TGTGCCAGCAGCTTAGGCAGGGCCCAAGAGACC. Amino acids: CASSLGRAQET. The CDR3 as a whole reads CASSLGRAQETQYF.

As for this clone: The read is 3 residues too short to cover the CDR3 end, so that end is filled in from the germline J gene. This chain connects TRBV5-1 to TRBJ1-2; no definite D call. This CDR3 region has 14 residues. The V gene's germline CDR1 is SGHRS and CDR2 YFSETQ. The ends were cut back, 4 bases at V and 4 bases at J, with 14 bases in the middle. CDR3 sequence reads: CASSPSTGSYGYTF. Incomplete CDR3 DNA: TGCGCCAGCAGCCCCTCGACGGGTTCCTATGGC.

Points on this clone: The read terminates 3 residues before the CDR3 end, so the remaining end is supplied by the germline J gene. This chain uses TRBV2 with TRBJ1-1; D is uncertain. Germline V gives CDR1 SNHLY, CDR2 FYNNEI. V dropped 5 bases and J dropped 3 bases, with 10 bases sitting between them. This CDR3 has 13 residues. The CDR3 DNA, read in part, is TGTGCCAGCAGTTGGGCAGAATACACTGAA. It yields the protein CASSWAEYTE. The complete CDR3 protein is CASSWAEYTEAFF.